This passage covers 20 T cell receptor beta chains from one sample sequenced in a study of blood T cells in healthy people across ages. A second about 6 to 12 cycle PCR used barcoded and J-beta primers. TCRdb called the 5' RACE reads again in MiXCR, with one record for every CDR3 protein. The sample holds roughly 560,000 distinct CDR3 sequences; under 30% are singletons and the top ten take approximately 8.7%. This sample was shared with a second study, whose subject was T cells of mothers and their children.

Sequenced sample: blood. All receptors derive from a boy aged 5-17 years in good health.

The chain uses TRBV6-5 and TRBJ2-5, with TRBD1 matching 7 bases. TRBJ2-1 matches the DNA end more closely, so the J call is doubtful. This CDR3 region has 13 residues. Per germline, CDR1 MNHEY and CDR2 SVGAGI. The CDR3 reads CASSSSRGYEQFF. The CDR3 DNA follows: TGTGCCAGCAGCTCCAGCAGGGGGTATGAGCAGTTCTTC.

This chain uses TRBV10-3 with TRBJ2-7; D remains unclear. V was clipped by 8 bases and J by 3 bases, with 8 bases between them. Per germline, CDR1 ENHRY and CDR2 SYGVKD. CDR3 length: 11 amino acids. The CDR3: CAIGRDYEQYF. The DNA for the CDR3 is TGTGCCATCGGAAGGGACTACGAGCAGTACTTC.

A few counts support this clonotype. DNA for the CDR3: TGTGCCAGCAGTTACGGGAACGCAGAGACCCAGTACTTC. Its translation is CASSYGNAETQYF. This sequence joins TRBV6-5 and TRBJ2-5, with D hard to call. V gave up 2 bases and J gave up 4 bases, with 8 bases separating them. In germline, CDR1 is MNHEY, CDR2 SVGAGI. The length of the CDR3 is 13 residues.

The rearrangement links TRBV7-2 to TRBJ2-1, with TRBD1 as a possible D gene (5 bases). Trimming pared 5 bases from V and 13 bases from J, leaving 15 bases between. The CDR3 totals 12 residues. CDR1 is SGHTA, CDR2 FQGNSA, per germline. CDR3 nucleotides: TGTGCCAGCAGCGGCCAGACAGCTCGACAGTTCTTC. This translates into CASSGQTARQFF.

The rearrangement uses TRBV7-3 and TRBJ2-5, with TRBD2 as a possible D gene (6 bases). The CDR3 loop spans 15 amino acids. V lost 1 base to trimming and J lost 4 bases, with 13 bases between them. Per the germline V gene, CDR1 is SGHTA and CDR2 is FQGTGA. CDR3 sequence reads: CASSLIGGSGETQYF. CDR3 sequence (DNA): TGTGCCAGCAGCTTAATCGGGGGTAGTGGAGAGACCCAGTACTTC.

The chain recombines TRBV12-3 or TRBV12-4 with TRBJ2-5; weak D call: TRBD2 (6 bases). The DNA end lines up better with TRBJ2-7; the J call may be wrong. The CDR3 consists of 13 residues. The CDR3 spells CASIFGGTYEQYF. CDR3 bases: TGTGCCAGCATTTTCGGCGGGACCTACGAGCAGTACTTC.

A few counts support this clonotype. This rearrangement joins TRBV5-1 to TRBJ2-1, with 12 nucleotides matching TRBD2. V trimming: 0 bases; J trimming: 7 bases; junction bases outside the gene matches: 2. Germline values: CDR1 SGHRS, CDR2 YFSETQ. This CDR3 spans 15 amino acids. The CDR3 sequence is CASSLDLAGGNEQFF. The CDR3 DNA reads TGCGCCAGCAGCTTGGATCTAGCGGGAGGGAATGAGCAGTTCTTC.

This clonotype occurred a few times. This chain uses TRBV12-3 or TRBV12-4 with TRBJ2-7, with unresolved D. The CDR3 is 15 residues long. Trimming stripped 1 base from V and 3 bases from J, with 13 bases between. CDR3 in amino acids: CASSLGGRDIYEQYF. CDR3 in DNA: TGTGCCAGCAGTTTAGGGGGAAGAGATATCTACGAGCAGTACTTC.

This clonotype was observed a few times. The rearrangement uses TRBV7-2 and TRBJ2-1, with D unresolved. V lost 0 bases to trimming and J lost 5 bases, with 5 bases between them. The CDR3 consists of 13 residues. The germline V gene has CDR1 SGHTA and CDR2 FQGNSA. The chain's CDR3 is CASSLAPDNEQFF. CDR3 nucleotides: TGTGCCAGCAGCTTAGCGCCAGACAATGAGCAGTTCTTC.

This clonotype was observed a handful of times. The chain combines TRBV29-1 with TRBJ1-5; D is unresolved. Germline loops: CDR1 SQVTM, CDR2 ANQGSEA. V gave up 4 bases and J gave up 0 bases, with 10 bases separating them. CDR3 size: 14 residues. CDR3 in amino acids: CSVGQIHSNQPQHF. The CDR3 coding sequence is TGCAGCGTTGGGCAGATCCATAGCAATCAGCCCCAGCATTTT.

This clonotype was detected only a few times. The chain employs TRBV29-1 and TRBJ2-7, with a tentative D call TRBD2 (6 bases). The CDR3 covers 17 residues. Trimming cost V 4 bases and J 0 bases, with 22 bases left between them. Looked up from germline, CDR1 is SQVTM and CDR2 is ANQGSEA. The CDR3 DNA reads TGCAGCGTTGGTTACTTGAAGCCTAGCGTCAGCTCCTACGAGCAGTACTTC. Translating it yields CSVGYLKPSVSSYEQYF.

In this sample, this clonotype turned up a few times. The rearrangement links TRBV9 to TRBJ2-7; TRBD2 might be the D (5 bases). Germline-derived CDR1 and CDR2 are SGDLS and YYNGEE. Trimming took 4 bases from V and 7 from J, leaving 15 bases between them. The CDR3 contains 13 residues. The CDR3 protein is CASSSGTTGEQYF. The CDR3 DNA reads TGTGCCAGCAGCTCCGGAACGACGGGGGAGCAGTACTTC.

The genes are TRBV7-6 and TRBJ2-7, with D hard to call. The germline V gene has CDR1 SGHVS and CDR2 FNYEAQ. V lost 1 base and J lost 6, with 13 bases in between. CDR3 size: 14 residues. The CDR3: CASSLGSWGGEQYF. The CDR3 DNA sequence: TGTGCCAGCAGCTTAGGGTCGTGGGGTGGCGAGCAGTACTTC.

This clonotype was seen a few times. The V gene is TRBV28, the J gene TRBJ2-7; 11 positions match TRBD2. Germline trimming cut 6 bases from V and 4 bases from J; bases unmatched to any gene: 8. CDR3 length: 15 residues. Germline V gene sequence: CDR1 MDHEN, CDR2 SYDVKM. For the CDR3, the DNA is TGTGCCAGCAGCTACGGACTAGCGGGTAGATACGAGCAGTACTTC. Translating it yields CASSYGLAGRYEQYF.

This clonotype came up many times. The rearrangement uses TRBV20-1 and TRBJ2-1; D call uncertain. This CDR3 comprises 13 residues. Germline CDR1 and CDR2: DFQATT and SNEGSKA (reference sequence). The V end lost 0 bases, the J end lost 3 bases, and 6 bases lay between the germline ends. The chain's CDR3 is CSAREGFYNEQFF. Here the CDR3 DNA reads TGCAGTGCTAGAGAGGGCTTCTACAATGAGCAGTTCTTC.

The rearrangement joins TRBV7-2 to TRBJ2-1; 16 bases fit TRBD2. V lost 3 bases to trimming and J lost 15 bases; unmatched junction nucleotides: 11. Germline values: CDR1 SGHTA, CDR2 FQGNSA. The CDR3 is 16 amino acids. In nucleotides, the CDR3 is TGTGCCAGCAGCTTTACCGGGACTAGCGGGGGGGGCGGCTGGTTCTTC. Its translation is CASSFTGTSGGGGWFF.

This clonotype occurred a few times. The rearrangement joins TRBV5-5 to TRBJ2-2; 14 nucleotides agree with TRBD2. Trimming took 3 bases from V and 5 from J; bases not matched to a gene: 6. Per germline, CDR1 SGHKS and CDR2 YYEKEE (reference sequence). The CDR3 runs to 17 residues. The CDR3 spells CASSSTSGGARTGELFF. In DNA form, the CDR3 reads TGTGCCAGCAGCTCGACTAGCGGGGGGGCGCGGACCGGGGAGCTGTTTTTT.

This clonotype has only one observation. CDR3 nucleotide sequence: TGTGCCAGCAGCGTAACCGACAGGGGTGGAAACACCATATATTTT. This gives the protein CASSVTDRGGNTIYF. This chain links TRBV9 with TRBJ1-3, with TRBD1 matching 8 bases. CDR1 and CDR2 (germline): SGDLS, YYNGEE. The trim removed 1 base at V and 3 bases at J, leaving 3 bases unmatched. The length of the CDR3 is 15 residues.

CDR3 region: CASSLEGIAEAFF. The CDR3 DNA sequence: TGTGCCAGCAGCTTGGAGGGGATAGCTGAAGCTTTCTTT. The genes are TRBV28 and TRBJ1-1, with a tentative D call TRBD1 (5 bases). This CDR3 has 13 amino acids. V lost 6 bases, J lost 6 bases, and 14 bases lay in between. The germline CDR1 and CDR2 sequences are MDHEN and SYDVKM.

This clonotype came up once. A much larger clone lies one base from this, so it may be a read error. The CDR3 end shows no conserved phenylalanine or tryptophan, and so a read error is likely. V and J are TRBV12-3 or TRBV12-4 and TRBJ2-1; weak D call: TRBD1 (6 bases). Trimming pared 7 bases from V and 3 bases from J, leaving 13 bases between. CDR3 size: 14 residues. Here the CDR3 reads CASTLDSGYNEQFL. Here the CDR3 DNA reads TGTGCCAGCACTCTGGACAGCGGCTACAATGAGCAGTTCCTC.